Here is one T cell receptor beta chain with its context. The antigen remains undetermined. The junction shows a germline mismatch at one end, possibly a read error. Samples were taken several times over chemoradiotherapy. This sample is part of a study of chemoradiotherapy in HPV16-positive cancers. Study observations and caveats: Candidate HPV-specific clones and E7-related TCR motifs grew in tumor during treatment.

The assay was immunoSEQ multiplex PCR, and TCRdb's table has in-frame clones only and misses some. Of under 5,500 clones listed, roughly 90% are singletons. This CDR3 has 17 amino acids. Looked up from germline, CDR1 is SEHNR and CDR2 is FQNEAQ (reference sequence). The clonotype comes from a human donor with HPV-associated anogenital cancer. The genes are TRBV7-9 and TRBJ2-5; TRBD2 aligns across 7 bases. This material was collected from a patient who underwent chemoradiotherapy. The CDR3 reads CASSGYTGLWGQKTQYF. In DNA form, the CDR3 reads TGTGCCAGCAGCGGCTACACGGGACTATGGGGCCAAAAGACCCAGTACTTC.